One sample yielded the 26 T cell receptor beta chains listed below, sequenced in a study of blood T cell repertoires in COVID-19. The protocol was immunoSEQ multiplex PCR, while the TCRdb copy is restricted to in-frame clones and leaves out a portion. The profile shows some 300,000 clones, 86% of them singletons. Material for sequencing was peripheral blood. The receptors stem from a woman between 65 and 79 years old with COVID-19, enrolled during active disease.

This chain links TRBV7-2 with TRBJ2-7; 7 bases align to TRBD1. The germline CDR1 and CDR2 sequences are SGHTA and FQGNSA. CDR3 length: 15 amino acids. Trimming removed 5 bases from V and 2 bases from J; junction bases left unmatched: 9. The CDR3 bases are TGTGCCAGCAGCCCAACGACAGGGATGGCCTACGAGCAGTACTTC. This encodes CASSPTTGMAYEQYF.

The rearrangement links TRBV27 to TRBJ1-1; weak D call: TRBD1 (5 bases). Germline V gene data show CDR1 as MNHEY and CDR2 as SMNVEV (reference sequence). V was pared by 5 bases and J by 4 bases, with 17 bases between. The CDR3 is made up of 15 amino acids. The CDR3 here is CASSAQQERVTEAFF. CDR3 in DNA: TGTGCCAGCAGTGCCCAACAGGAACGGGTCACTGAAGCTTTCTTT.

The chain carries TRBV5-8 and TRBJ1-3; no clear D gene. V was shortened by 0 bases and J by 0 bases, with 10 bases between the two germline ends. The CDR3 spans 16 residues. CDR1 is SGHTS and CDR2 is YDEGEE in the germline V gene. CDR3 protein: CASSLVGNPSGNTIYF. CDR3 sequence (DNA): TGTGCCAGCAGCTTGGTCGGGAATCCCTCTGGAAACACCATATATTTT.

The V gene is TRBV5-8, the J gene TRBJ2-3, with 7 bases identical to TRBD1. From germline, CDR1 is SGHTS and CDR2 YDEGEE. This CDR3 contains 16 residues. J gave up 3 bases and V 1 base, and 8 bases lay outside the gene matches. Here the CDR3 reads CASSLRKGRGTDTQYF. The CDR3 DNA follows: TGTGCCAGCAGCTTGAGGAAGGGCAGGGGGACAGATACGCAGTATTTT.

The CDR3 coding sequence is TGTGCCAGCACGCCCCCAGACAGGGGGTTCTACGAGCAGTACTTC. Residues: CASTPPDRGFYEQYF. V gene TRBV6-5 combines with J gene TRBJ2-7; 9 nucleotides align to TRBD1. J was trimmed by 3 bases and V by 7 bases; bases with no gene match: 10. CDR3 length: 15 residues. CDR1 and CDR2 (germline): MNHEY, SVGAGI.

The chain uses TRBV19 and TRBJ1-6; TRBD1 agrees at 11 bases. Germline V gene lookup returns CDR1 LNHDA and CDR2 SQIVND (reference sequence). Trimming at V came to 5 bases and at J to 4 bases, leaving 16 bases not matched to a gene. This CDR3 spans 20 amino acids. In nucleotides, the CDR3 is TGTGCCAGTAGTTTTTTCCCGGACAGGGGGCAGGCCGGTTATAATTCACCCCTCCACTTT. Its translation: CASSFFPDRGQAGYNSPLHF.

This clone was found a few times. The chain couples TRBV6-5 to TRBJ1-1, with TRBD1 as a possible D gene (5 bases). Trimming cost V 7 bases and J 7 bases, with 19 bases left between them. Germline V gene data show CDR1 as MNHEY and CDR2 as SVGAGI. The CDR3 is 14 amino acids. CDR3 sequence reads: CASNQPGGVGEAFF. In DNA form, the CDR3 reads TGTGCCAGCAACCAACCCGGAGGGGTAGGTGAAGCTTTCTTT.

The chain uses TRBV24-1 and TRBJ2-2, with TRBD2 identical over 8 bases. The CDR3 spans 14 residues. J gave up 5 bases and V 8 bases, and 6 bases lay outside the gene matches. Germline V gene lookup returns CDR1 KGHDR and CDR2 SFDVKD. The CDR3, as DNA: TGTGCCACCATGACCGGGACTAGGACCGGGGAGCTGTTTTTT. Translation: CATMTGTRTGELFF.

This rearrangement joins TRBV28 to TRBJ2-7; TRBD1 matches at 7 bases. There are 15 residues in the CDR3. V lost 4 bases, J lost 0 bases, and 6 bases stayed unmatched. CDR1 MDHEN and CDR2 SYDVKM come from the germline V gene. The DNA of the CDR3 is TGTGCCAGCAGTTCCCCCGGGACAGACTCCTACGAGCAGTACTTC. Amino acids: CASSSPGTDSYEQYF.

CDR3 in amino acids: CASSQDAAGNTEAFF. CDR3 coding DNA: TGCGCCAGCAGCCAAGATGCGGCGGGGAACACTGAAGCTTTCTTT. This chain joins TRBV4-3 and TRBJ1-1; D unclear. This CDR3 region has 15 residues. With 0 bases removed from V and 1 base from J, the gap between germline ends came to 9 bases. Germline-derived CDR1 and CDR2 are LGHNA and YSLEER.

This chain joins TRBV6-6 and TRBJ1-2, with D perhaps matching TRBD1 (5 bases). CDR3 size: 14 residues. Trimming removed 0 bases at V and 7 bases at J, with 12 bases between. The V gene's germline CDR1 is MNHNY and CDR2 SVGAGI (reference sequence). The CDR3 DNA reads TGTGCCAGCAGTTACTCGATGTCAGGGTTTGGCTACACCTTC. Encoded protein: CASSYSMSGFGYTF.

The CDR3 reads CASSPGRAGKSYEQYF. The CDR3, as DNA: TGTGCCAGCAGCCCCGGGCGGGCGGGAAAGTCCTACGAGCAGTACTTC. This chain links TRBV11-2 with TRBJ2-7, with D possibly TRBD2 on 6 matching bases. CDR1 is SGHAT, CDR2 FQNNGV, per germline. The V end lost 5 bases, the J end lost 1 base, and 18 bases lay between the germline ends. CDR3 length: 16 amino acids.

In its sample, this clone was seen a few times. Here the CDR3 DNA reads TGTGCCAGCAGTTCAACTACGGGGTCCTACTATGGCTACACCTTC. This sequence encodes CASSSTTGSYYGYTF. The chain combines TRBV28 with TRBJ1-2; unclear D gene. Trimming took 4 bases from V and 3 from J, leaving 15 bases between them. The V gene's germline CDR1 is MDHEN and CDR2 SYDVKM. The CDR3 loop spans 15 amino acids.

In DNA form, the CDR3 reads TGTGCCAGCAGCGTAACTAGCGGGGGGATCAACAATGAGCAGTTCTTC. Translated: CASSVTSGGINNEQFF. V and J are TRBV9 and TRBJ2-1; 12 bases fit TRBD2. The CDR3 contains 16 residues. V lost 1 base to trimming and J lost 5 bases; unmatched junction nucleotides: 4. Looked up from germline, CDR1 is SGDLS and CDR2 is YYNGEE.

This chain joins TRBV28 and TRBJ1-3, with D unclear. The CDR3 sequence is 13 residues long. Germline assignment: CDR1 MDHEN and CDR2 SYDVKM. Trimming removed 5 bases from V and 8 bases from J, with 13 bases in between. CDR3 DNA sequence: TGTGCCAGCAGTGTAAAAATAGGAGACACCATATATTTT. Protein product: CASSVKIGDTIYF. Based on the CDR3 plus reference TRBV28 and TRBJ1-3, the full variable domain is DVKVTQSSRYLVKRTGEKVFLECVQDMDHENMFWYRQDPGLGLRLIYFSYDVKMKEKGDIPEGYSVSREKKERFSLILESASTNQTSMYLCASSVKIGDTIYFGEGSWLTVV.

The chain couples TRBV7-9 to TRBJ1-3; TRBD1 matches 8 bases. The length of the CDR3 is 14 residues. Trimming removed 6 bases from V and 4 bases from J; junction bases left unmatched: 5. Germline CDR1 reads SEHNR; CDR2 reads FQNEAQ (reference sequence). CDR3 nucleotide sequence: TGTGCCAGCAGATCGGACAGGGCGGGAAACACCATATATTTT. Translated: CASRSDRAGNTIYF.

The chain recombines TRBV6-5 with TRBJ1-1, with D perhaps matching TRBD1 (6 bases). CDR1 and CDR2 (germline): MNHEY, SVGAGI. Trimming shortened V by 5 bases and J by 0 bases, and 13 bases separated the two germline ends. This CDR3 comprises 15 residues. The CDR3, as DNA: TGTGCCAGCAGTCAACCGGGACACCTGAACACTGAAGCTTTCTTT. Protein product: CASSQPGHLNTEAFF.

The CDR3 region is CATSDATPGQGTVYGYTF. As DNA, the CDR3 is TGTGCCACCAGTGATGCCACACCGGGACAGGGTACGGTCTATGGCTACACCTTC. J is TRBJ1-2 and V is TRBV24-1; TRBD1 aligns across 9 bases. The length of the CDR3 is 18 residues. V was clipped by 3 bases and J by 4 bases; unmatched bases: 14. Germline V CDR1 and CDR2: KGHDR, SFDVKD.

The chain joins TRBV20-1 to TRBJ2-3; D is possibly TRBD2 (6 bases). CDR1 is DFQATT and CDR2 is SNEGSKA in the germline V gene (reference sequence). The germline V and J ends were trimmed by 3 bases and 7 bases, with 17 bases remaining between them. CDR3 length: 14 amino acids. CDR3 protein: CSASDGTWGNTQYF. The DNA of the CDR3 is TGCAGTGCTAGTGACGGGACTTGGGGCAATACGCAGTATTTT.

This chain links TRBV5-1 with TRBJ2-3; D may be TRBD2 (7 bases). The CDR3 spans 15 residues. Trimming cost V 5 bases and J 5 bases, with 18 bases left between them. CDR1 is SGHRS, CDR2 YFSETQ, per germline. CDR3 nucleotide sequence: TGCGCCAGCAGTCCCCGGGGGGCCCTAAGAGATACGCAGTATTTT. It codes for CASSPRGALRDTQYF.

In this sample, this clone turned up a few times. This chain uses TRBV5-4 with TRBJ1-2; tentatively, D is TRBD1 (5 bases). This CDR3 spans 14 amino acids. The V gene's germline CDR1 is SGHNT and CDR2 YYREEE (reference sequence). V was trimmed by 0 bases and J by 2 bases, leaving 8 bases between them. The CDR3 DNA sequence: TGTGCCAGCAGCTTGGTGTCAGGGAACTATGGCTACACCTTC. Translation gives CASSLVSGNYGYTF.

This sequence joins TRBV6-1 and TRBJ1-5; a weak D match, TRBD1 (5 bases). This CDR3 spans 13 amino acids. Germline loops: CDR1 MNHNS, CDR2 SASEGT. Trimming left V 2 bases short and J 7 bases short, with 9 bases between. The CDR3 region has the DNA TGTGCCAGCAGTGAACAAAAGGGGCAGCCCCAGCATTTT. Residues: CASSEQKGQPQHF.

CDR3 DNA: TGTGCCAGTAGCCGCAAGCGGGAGAGCTCTGGGGCCAACGTCCTGACTTTC. This encodes CASSRKRESSGANVLTF. This chain connects TRBV6-2 or TRBV6-3 to TRBJ2-6; 8 nucleotides line up with TRBD2. Per the germline V gene, CDR1 is MNHEY and CDR2 is SVGEGT. The J segment lost 0 bases and the V segment lost 9 bases, leaving 10 bases of the junction unmatched. The CDR3 sequence is 17 residues long.

DNA of the CDR3: TGTGCCAGCAGCCAAGAAGCGGGGGGCCTAAAGACCCAGTACTTC. Its translation is CASSQEAGGLKTQYF. This chain links TRBV4-2 with TRBJ2-5; 9 bases are a match to TRBD2. The ends lost 0 bases at V and 6 bases at J; junction bases unmatched: 5. CDR3 size: 15 residues. Germline V gives CDR1 LGHNA, CDR2 YNFKEQ.

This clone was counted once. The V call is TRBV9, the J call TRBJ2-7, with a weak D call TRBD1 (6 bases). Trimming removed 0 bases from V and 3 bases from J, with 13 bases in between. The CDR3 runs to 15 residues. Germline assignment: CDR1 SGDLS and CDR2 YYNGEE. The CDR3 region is CASSVGTGRGYEQYF. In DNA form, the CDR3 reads TGTGCCAGCAGCGTAGGGACGGGCAGGGGCTACGAGCAGTACTTC.

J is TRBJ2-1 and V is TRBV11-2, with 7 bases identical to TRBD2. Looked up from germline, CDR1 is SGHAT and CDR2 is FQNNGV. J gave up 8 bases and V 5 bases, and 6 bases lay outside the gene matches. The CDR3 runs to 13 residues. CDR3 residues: CASSRTSDYEQFF. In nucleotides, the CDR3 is TGTGCCAGCAGCCGGACTAGTGACTATGAGCAGTTCTTC.